This is a list of T cell receptor beta chains from one sample in a study of blood T cells in healthy people across ages. TCRdb reprocessed the 5' RACE reads with MiXCR, giving one entry per CDR3 protein. The data contain more than 1.4 million distinct CDR3 sequences, around two fifths of them singletons. What was sequenced was blood. These receptors originate from a woman between 18 and 29 years old in good health. Both conserved end residues are part of each CDR3. A D gene is named only where the DNA matches it firmly. Clone size is stated in some rows and not others, as once, few, many or a class when expanded.

>TRBJ2-7|TRBV5-1|.|.
TGCGCCAGCAGCCCCACGGTTGGCTCCTACGAGCAGTACTTC
CASSPTVGSYEQYF
>TRBJ2-1|TRBV20-1|.|.
TGCAGTGCCCCAATGAGAGGGGCTAGCGCTTGGAATGAGCAGTTCTTC
CSAPMRGASAWNEQFF
>TRBJ1-2|TRBV9|.|TRBD1
TGTGCCAGCAGCGTAGAGACAGGGCCAGGCTACACCTTC
CASSVETGPGYTF
>TRBJ1-6|TRBV11-2|few|.
TGTGCCAGCAGCTTAATCAAGTTCCAGGGAGATTCACCCCTCCACTTT
CASSLIKFQGDSPLHF
>TRBJ2-6|TRBV4-1|few|.
TGCGCCAGCAGTCAAGATTCCGGGGACTCTGGGGCCAACGTCCTGACTTTC
CASSQDSGDSGANVLTF
>TRBJ2-7|TRBV5-6|few|.
TGTGCCAGCAGCTTGGTCGCAGTTGGCTACGAGCAGTACTTC
CASSLVAVGYEQYF
>TRBJ2-4|TRBV7-2|.|TRBD2
TGTGCCAGCAGCAACTGGACTAGTCAAAACATTCAGTACTTC
CASSNWTSQNIQYF
>TRBJ2-4|TRBV12-3/TRBV12-4|few|.
TGTGCCAGCAGCTATGGTGGGGGGGCAAACATTCAGTACTTC
CASSYGGGANIQYF
>TRBJ2-5|TRBV29-1|few|.
TGCAGCGTCCCCTCGGGGGAGACCCAGTACTTC
CSVPSGETQYF
>TRBJ2-3|TRBV11-3|.|TRBD2
TGTGCCAGCAGCTTAGCAGCGGGAGGGATACCAGATACGCAGTATTTT
CASSLAAGGIPDTQYF
>TRBJ2-2|TRBV9|.|TRBD2
TGTGCCAGCAGCGTACTAGCGGGTAACACCGGGGAGCTGTTTTTT
CASSVLAGNTGELFF
>TRBJ2-2|TRBV7-9|.|TRBD2
TGTGCCAGCAGCTTGACTAGCGGGAAGTCGGTCGGGGAGCTGTTTTTT
CASSLTSGKSVGELFF
>TRBJ1-1|TRBV7-3|.|.
TGTGCCAGCAGCCTTGGACAGCCCCAAGGGAACACTGAAGCTTTCTTT
CASSLGQPQGNTEAFF
>TRBJ2-7|TRBV6-5|.|.
TGTGCCAGCAGTTTAGGACTTACTTACTCCTACAATGAGCAGTACTTC
CASSLGLTYSYNEQYF
>TRBJ1-1|TRBV7-9|.|TRBD1
TGTGCCAGCAGCTTACCCGGACAGGCAGCGGCTTTCTTT
CASSLPGQAAAFF
>TRBJ2-1|TRBV12-3/TRBV12-4|.|.
TGTGCCAGCAGTTACTATTTAAATGAGCAGTTCTTC
CASSYYLNEQFF
>TRBJ2-7|TRBV2|.|TRBD1
TGTGCCAGCAGGGATACAGGGGTGAGGTCCTACGAGCAGTACTTC
CASRDTGVRSYEQYF
>TRBJ2-3|TRBV27|.|.
TGTGCCAGCAGTTTAGCCGGCGACCGGGGTAATACGCAGTATTTT
CASSLAGDRGNTQYF
>TRBJ1-4|TRBV6-5|.|.
TGTGCCAGCAGCCTTTCCAGGGATAGAGAAAAACTGTTTTTT
CASSLSRDREKLFF
>TRBJ2-1|TRBV9|.|.
TGTGCCAGCAGCGTAGCTCCTGTCCATGAGCAGTTCTTC
CASSVAPVHEQFF
>TRBJ2-7|TRBV6-1|few|.
TGTGCGACCAGACCCTCCGGGGTATCCCTCTACGAGCAGTACTTC
CATRPSGVSLYEQYF
>TRBJ2-1|TRBV3-1|few|.
TGTGCCAGCAGCCAAGTGGGGGGCTTGGGCAATGAGCAGTTCTTC
CASSQVGGLGNEQFF
>TRBJ2-1|TRBV21-1|.|.
TGTGTCAGCAGCAAATGGTCAGCAACCAATGAGCAGTTCTTC
CVSSKWSATNEQFF
>TRBJ2-7|TRBV18|few|.
TGTGCCAGCTCACTCCCTGCAGGCGCAGGGGCCTACGAGCAGTACTTC
CASSLPAGAGAYEQYF
>TRBJ2-1|TRBV6-1|few|.
TGTGCCAGCAGAAATAATGATGAGCAGTTCTTC
CASRNNDEQFF
>TRBJ2-1|TRBV7-2|few|TRBD2
TGTGCCAGCAGCACTCGACGGGCGGGACTAGCGGGGCGATACAATGAGCAGTTCTTC
CASSTRRAGLAGRYNEQFF
>TRBJ2-3|TRBV6-1|.|TRBD2
TGTGCCAGCAGCGTTACTAGCGGCCTTCGCACAGATACGCAGTATTTT
CASSVTSGLRTDTQYF
>TRBJ2-7|TRBV5-1|.|.
TGCGCCAGCAGCTTGGCCCGACTACAGAGCTACGAGCAGTACTTC
CASSLARLQSYEQYF
>TRBJ2-7|TRBV10-3|few|TRBD2
TGTGCCATCAGCCTAGCGGCCCTAACGGTAATGTACGAGCAGTACTTC
CAISLAALTVMYEQYF
>TRBJ2-1|TRBV11-2|.|.
TGTGCCAGCAGCTTAGTTTCGCCCGGGGTCACGGGTGAGCAGTTCTTC
CASSLVSPGVTGEQFF
>TRBJ2-6|TRBV30|.|.
TGTGCCTGGAGTGTATGGGGGACTGGGGCCAACGTCCTGACTTTC
CAWSVWGTGANVLTF
>TRBJ1-2|TRBV20-1|.|.
TGCAGTGCTCCGGAGGCCGGGGGCACCCATTATGGCTACACCTTC
CSAPEAGGTHYGYTF
>TRBJ2-1|TRBV9|.|.
TGTGCCAGCAGCGAGGGGGGCGAGCGGAGCTACAATGAGCAGTTCTTC
CASSEGGERSYNEQFF
>TRBJ1-5|TRBV3-1|few|.
TGTGCCAGCAGCCAAGGCAGGGGCCAGCCCCAGCATTTT
CASSQGRGQPQHF
>TRBJ1-1|TRBV6-1|.|.
TGTGCCAGCAGCTCCCCGGGTCCTCCTGAATTGGCTTTCTTT
CASSSPGPPELAFF
>TRBJ1-4|TRBV2|few|TRBD1
TGTGCCAGCAGTGAAGCGGGACAGGATGAAAAACTGTTTTTT
CASSEAGQDEKLFF
>TRBJ2-7|TRBV5-1|.|.
TGCGCCAGCAGCTTCCGCGAGAAGGGCGAGCAGTACTTC
CASSFREKGEQYF
>TRBJ2-3|TRBV12-3/TRBV12-4|few|.
TGTGCCAGCAGTTTTCCCAGCGGAGGGGGAGATACGCAGTATTTT
CASSFPSGGGDTQYF
>TRBJ2-3|TRBV7-6|.|.
TGTGCCAGCAGCTTAGCCAGGGGAAGGACAGATACGCAGTATTTT
CASSLARGRTDTQYF
>TRBJ1-2|TRBV12-3/TRBV12-4|few|.
TGTGCCAGCAGTCTCAGGGAGATTGGAGCCCCTACTAACTATGGCTACACCTTC
CASSLREIGAPTNYGYTF
>TRBJ2-1|TRBV7-9|.|TRBD2
TGTGCCAGCAAGCGGGAGGGCACCTACAATGAGCAGTTCTTC
CASKREGTYNEQFF
>TRBJ2-1|TRBV10-3|many|.
TGTGCCATCAGTGAGAGGGCCATGGGGGATCATGAGCAGTTCTTC
CAISERAMGDHEQFF
>TRBJ2-1|TRBV5-1|.|.
TGCGCCAGCAGCTACTCGAGAAGGGTGCATGAGCAGTTCTTC
CASSYSRRVHEQFF
>TRBJ2-3|TRBV28|.|TRBD2
TGTGCCAGCAGTCCGGACCAGCGGGGGCCCACAGATACGCAGTATTTT
CASSPDQRGPTDTQYF
>TRBJ2-5|TRBV7-2|few|TRBD2
TGTGCCAGCAGCTTAGAAAGCGGGGGGTTCAATGAGCAGTACTTC
CASSLESGGFNEQYF